Below are 21 T cell receptor beta chains sequenced from a single sample in a study of identical twins. TCRdb itself ran the 5' RACE reads through MiXCR, one entry per CDR3 protein. Of 1.5 million or so distinct CDR3 sequences detected, about 30% appear once; the ten largest clones hold 0.25% to 0.3%. The material sequenced was cord blood. The receptors were gathered from a newborn girl in good health.

J is TRBJ1-4 and V is TRBV20-1, with a tentative D call TRBD1 (6 bases). The CDR3 length is 14 residues. V lost 0 bases and J lost 10, with 15 bases in between. The V gene's germline CDR1 is DFQATT and CDR2 SNEGSKA (reference sequence). The CDR3 sequence is CSARDRRGQGKLFF. CDR3 coding DNA: TGCAGTGCTAGAGATCGCAGGGGCCAGGGAAAACTGTTTTTT.

The gene calls are TRBV4-1 and TRBJ1-3; unclear D gene. V lost 0 bases and J 2 bases, leaving 11 bases between the germline ends. CDR1 is MGHRA and CDR2 is YSYEKL in the germline V gene. The CDR3 extends over 16 amino acids. The CDR3 nucleotides read TGCGCCAGCAGCCAAGATTTCCCTCAGACTGGAAACACCATATATTTT. Residues: CASSQDFPQTGNTIYF.

The V gene is TRBV10-3, the J gene TRBJ2-3; weak D call: TRBD2 (5 bases). Germline V gene sequence: CDR1 ENHRY, CDR2 SYGVKD. V lost 6 bases and J lost 5, with 12 bases in between. The CDR3 extends over 13 amino acids. The CDR3 DNA reads TGTGCCATCAGCCCAGCGGTTAAAGATACGCAGTATTTT. This sequence encodes CAISPAVKDTQYF.

This chain connects TRBV10-3 to TRBJ2-7; TRBD1 matches at 7 bases. Trimming cost V 4 bases and J 7 bases; bases outside gene matches: 7. Germline V CDR1 and CDR2: ENHRY, SYGVKD. The CDR3 is made up of 13 amino acids. The CDR3 nucleotides read TGTGCCATCAGTGGACAGGGTTTGAGGGAGCAGTACTTC. This gives the protein CAISGQGLREQYF.

This clonotype was seen at least ten times. The chain recombines TRBV5-1 with TRBJ2-3, with 12 bases that match TRBD2. Trimming cost V 3 bases and J 6 bases; bases outside gene matches: 5. The germline V gene encodes CDR1 SGHRS and CDR2 YFSETQ. The CDR3 is 15 residues long. The CDR3 spells CASSSGLAGMDTQYF. CDR3 sequence (DNA): TGCGCCAGCAGCTCCGGACTAGCGGGGATGGATACGCAGTATTTT.

There are a few counts of this clonotype. This rearrangement joins TRBV10-3 to TRBJ2-1; the D is unclear. The CDR3 runs 13 residues. V was cut by 6 bases and J by 0 bases, with 6 bases left in between. In germline, CDR1 is ENHRY, CDR2 SYGVKD. This CDR3 reads CAIRGSSYNEQFF. CDR3 in DNA: TGTGCCATCAGGGGTAGCTCCTACAATGAGCAGTTCTTC.

This clonotype was counted only a few times. The chain links TRBV5-5 to TRBJ2-3; tentatively, D is TRBD1 (6 bases). The CDR3 covers 16 residues. CDR1 is SGHKS and CDR2 is YYEKEE in the germline V gene (reference sequence). Deletions cut 1 base from V and 4 bases from J, with 16 bases between. CDR3 nucleotide sequence: TGTGCCAGCAGCTTGTTCCGGACAGACCGGGCAGATACGCAGTATTTT. Amino acids: CASSLFRTDRADTQYF.

The V and J genes are TRBV19 and TRBJ2-7; 9 bases align to TRBD1. The CDR3 sequence is 14 residues long. The junction had 5 bases not matched to a gene; V was cut back by 5 bases and J by 3 bases. Germline V gene lookup returns CDR1 LNHDA and CDR2 SQIVND (reference sequence). The CDR3 DNA reads TGTGCCAGTAGTCGACAGGGGGTTCGCTACGAGCAGTACTTC. It is translated as CASSRQGVRYEQYF.

The genes are TRBV6-4 and TRBJ1-1; no clear D gene. Trimming took 6 bases from V and 0 from J, leaving 11 bases between them. Germline lookup yields CDR1 MRHNA and CDR2 SNTAGT. CDR3 length: 14 amino acids. The CDR3 DNA follows: TGTGCCAGCAGGCGCTCCGGGATGAACACTGAAGCTTTCTTT. This codes for CASRRSGMNTEAFF.

The chain carries TRBV9 and TRBJ2-7, with 7 bases lining up with TRBD2. The CDR3 contains 15 residues. J lost 3 bases, V lost 3 bases, and 9 bases had no gene match. From germline, CDR1 is SGDLS and CDR2 YYNGEE. In DNA, the CDR3 is TGTGCCAGCAGCGCCCGACTAGCCACCTACTACGAGCAGTACTTC. Encoded protein: CASSARLATYYEQYF. Based on the CDR3 plus reference TRBV9 and TRBJ2-7, the full variable domain is DSGVTQTPKHLITATGQRVTLRCSPRSGDLSVYWYQQSLDQGLQFLIQYYNGEERAKGNILERFSAQQFPDLHSELNLSSLELGDSALYFCASSARLATYYEQYFGPGTRLTVT.

This clonotype was detected only a few times. The rearrangement uses TRBV29-1 and TRBJ1-2; TRBD1 matches 9 bases. The ends lost 4 bases at V and 1 base at J; junction bases unmatched: 4. Germline CDR1 SQVTM, CDR2 ANQGSEA. The CDR3 has 14 residues. This CDR3 is CSVVPGQGNYGYTF. In nucleotides, the CDR3 is TGCAGCGTTGTCCCGGGACAGGGTAACTATGGCTACACCTTC.

The table lists this clonotype with a few counts. The rearrangement links TRBV27 to TRBJ2-5; TRBD1 matches 9 bases. V was pared by 4 bases and J by 5 bases, with 8 bases of the junction left unmatched. This CDR3 is 15 amino acids long. Looked up from germline, CDR1 is MNHEY and CDR2 is SMNVEV (reference sequence). The CDR3 is CASSSPGTGKETQYF. CDR3 coding DNA: TGTGCCAGCAGTTCACCCGGGACAGGGAAGGAGACCCAGTACTTC.

This clonotype came up a few times. The chain recombines TRBV13 with TRBJ1-5; D is perhaps TRBD1 (5 bases). CDR3 length: 14 amino acids. Germline CDR1 PRHDT, CDR2 FYEKMQ (reference sequence). The V end lost 3 bases, the J end lost 8 bases, and 14 bases lay between the germline ends. Here the CDR3 DNA reads TGTGCCAGCAGCTTCTCAGGGAAATTGGAGCCCCAGCATTTT. The encoded protein is CASSFSGKLEPQHF.

This clonotype occurred many times. V gene TRBV6-1 combines with J gene TRBJ1-2, with D unclear. Per the germline V gene, CDR1 is MNHNS and CDR2 is SASEGT. V shed 4 bases and J shed 6 bases, with 6 bases lying between them. This CDR3 has 11 amino acids. Here the CDR3 DNA reads TGTGCCAGCAGTGGGCCGAATGGCTACACCTTC. Protein product: CASSGPNGYTF.

The V gene is TRBV20-1, the J gene TRBJ1-1; no reliable D call. Germline V gene sequence: CDR1 DFQATT, CDR2 SNEGSKA (reference sequence). CDR3 length equals 12 residues. Deletions cut 6 bases from V and 6 bases from J, with 14 bases between. CDR3 DNA: TGCAGTGCCTCCGGGTCCTACGCTGAAGCTTTCTTT. Translation: CSASGSYAEAFF.

The chain employs TRBV28 and TRBJ2-7; D unclear. Germline CDR1 and CDR2: MDHEN and SYDVKM. This CDR3 region has 13 residues. Trimming shortened V by 3 bases and J by 2 bases, and 8 bases separated the two germline ends. CDR3: CASSLLIPYEQYF. CDR3 in DNA: TGTGCCAGCAGTTTGCTGATCCCCTACGAGCAGTACTTC.

This clonotype was seen at least ten times. The CDR3 nucleotides are TGTGCCACCAGTGATAAACAGGGGCTCGATGGCTACACCTTC. This sequence encodes CATSDKQGLDGYTF. The rearrangement uses TRBV24-1 and TRBJ1-2, with 7 bases fitting TRBD1. V trimming: 3 bases; J trimming: 6 bases; junction bases outside the gene matches: 6. Per germline, CDR1 KGHDR and CDR2 SFDVKD. The CDR3 extends over 14 amino acids.

The chain recombines TRBV20-1 with TRBJ1-5, with D possibly matching TRBD1 (5 bases). Deletions cut 5 bases from V and 3 bases from J, with 11 bases between. In germline, CDR1 is DFQATT, CDR2 SNEGSKA (reference sequence). This CDR3 is built from 13 residues. The DNA for the CDR3 is TGCAGTGCTGCCGGGACCCTCAATCAGCCCCAGCATTTT. Amino acids: CSAAGTLNQPQHF.

The table lists this clonotype with a few counts. This sequence joins TRBV27 and TRBJ2-1, with TRBD2 matching over 10 bases. Per the germline V gene, CDR1 is MNHEY and CDR2 is SMNVEV (reference sequence). The V segment lost 2 bases and the J segment 7 bases; nucleotides outside the gene matches: 11. The CDR3 contains 17 residues. CDR3 DNA: TGTGCCAGCAGTTTAAGTGCTAGCGGGAGAAGGGGGAATGAGCAGTTCTTC. The encoded protein is CASSLSASGRRGNEQFF.

The rearrangement links TRBV20-1 to TRBJ2-1, with 15 bases fitting TRBD2. The CDR3 is 15 amino acids. V was clipped by 3 bases and J by 7 bases; unmatched bases: 4. Germline V gene data show CDR1 as DFQATT and CDR2 as SNEGSKA (reference sequence). This CDR3 is CSARGTSGGQNEQFF. As DNA, the CDR3 is TGCAGTGCTAGGGGGACTAGCGGGGGGCAGAATGAGCAGTTCTTC.

The V and J genes are TRBV20-1 and TRBJ2-2; D is possibly TRBD1 (6 bases). This CDR3 comprises 16 residues. Deletions cut 0 bases from V and 2 bases from J, with 13 bases between. Germline V lookup: CDR1 DFQATT, CDR2 SNEGSKA (reference sequence). The DNA of the CDR3 is TGCAGTGCTAGAGATCCTTGGGGGCTTAACACCGGGGAGCTGTTTTTT. Its protein is CSARDPWGLNTGELFF.